Below, one T cell receptor (beta chain) is given with its context. Its antigen is unidentified. The entirety of the isolated RNA underwent reverse transcription, so expressed TCRB transcripts were sequenced. Clones were read by immunoSEQ multiplex PCR, and TCRdb kept only the in-frame ones, dropping some. The table includes about 150,000 clones, approximately 8.1% detected once. These data are taken from a study of beta chain features in type 1 diabetes. Study results and caveats: Significant though moderate, a shortening of TCRB CDR3s appeared in all four CD4+ subsets of Type 1 diabetes patients.

CDR3 size: 12 residues. Germline V gene sequence: CDR1 SGHDT, CDR2 YYEEEE. V was shortened by 4 bases and J by 7 bases, with 12 bases between the two germline ends. Around 0.12 L of blood, on average, came from one heparinised draw per donor. V usage is TRBV5-6 and J usage is TRBJ2-7; a weak D match, TRBD2 (5 bases). Sequenced sample: central memory CD4+ T cells from blood. The clonotype was recovered from a man aged 18 to 30 in good health. CDR3 region: CASSPLRGEQYF. The CDR3 nucleotides are TGTGCCAGCAGCCCCCTGAGAGGGGAGCAGTACTTC.